Listed below are T cell receptor beta chains from one sample, sequenced in a study of T-cell reconstitution after alpha-beta-depleted transplantation in children. TCRdb analysed the PCR reads with MiXCR anew, one entry per CDR3 protein. Among about 200,000 distinct CDR3 sequences listed, approximately 7% were seen once. Sequencing was performed on PBMCs, taken before TCRalphabeta/CD19-depleted stem cell transplant. The receptor source for this set is a boy aged 2 to 10 with acute lymphoblastic leukemia, due to receive a stem cell transplant. The CDR3 runs from the conserved cysteine through the conserved F or W. D genes are given only for firm matches. Not all rows give a size; the values are once, few, many and, for expanded clones, a class.

V	J	size	D	CDR3	DNA
TRBV28	TRBJ1-4	-	TRBD1	CASSQTWTGGSEKLFF	TGTGCCAGCAGCCAAACCTGGACAGGGGGAAGTGAAAAACTGTTTTTT
TRBV15	TRBJ2-3	few	TRBD2	CATSRGLLAGTTDTQYF	TGTGCCACCAGCAGAGGACTACTAGCGGGGACCACAGATACGCAGTATTTT
TRBV28	TRBJ1-4	-	TRBD1	CASSPGQFSTNEKLFF	TGTGCCAGCAGTCCGGGACAGTTCTCAACTAATGAAAAACTGTTTTTT
TRBV28	TRBJ1-1	many	-	CASSLSTEAFF	TGTGCCAGCAGTTTATCCACTGAAGCTTTCTTT
TRBV29-1	TRBJ1-1	many	-	CSVAAPRGDTEAFF	TGCAGCGTTGCAGCCCCCCGGGGAGACACTGAAGCTTTCTTT
TRBV19	TRBJ2-2	few	-	CASSLLGYDTGELFF	TGTGCCAGTAGCCTATTGGGTTACGACACCGGGGAGCTGTTTTTT
TRBV10-3	TRBJ2-1	many	TRBD2	CAAWEGSSYNEQFF	TGTGCCGCCTGGGAGGGTAGCTCCTACAATGAGCAGTTCTTC
TRBV20-1	TRBJ2-5	many	-	CSARDMGASRETQYF	TGCAGTGCTCGAGATATGGGTGCTTCAAGGGAGACCCAGTACTTC
TRBV20-1	TRBJ2-1	many	TRBD1	CSARDSPGTGGPNKSYNEQFF	TGCAGTGCTAGAGATAGCCCCGGGACAGGGGGACCCAATAAGTCCTACAATGAGCAGTTCTTC
TRBV12-3/TRBV12-4	TRBJ2-7	many	-	CASAKGYEQYF	TGTGCCAGCGCCAAGGGCTACGAGCAGTACTTC
TRBV11-1	TRBJ1-2	few	-	CASSLGSGLLSPNYGYTF	TGTGCCAGCAGCTTAGGGTCAGGCCTGCTATCGCCGAACTATGGCTACACCTTC
TRBV28	TRBJ2-1	-	-	CASSLLLLRDSINEQFF	TGTGCCAGCAGTTTACTGCTCCTTCGGGACTCAATCAATGAGCAGTTCTTC
TRBV12-3/TRBV12-4	TRBJ2-5	many	-	CASSSYAQETQYF	TGTGCCAGCAGTTCCTACGCCCAAGAGACCCAGTACTTC
TRBV28	TRBJ1-1	few	TRBD1	CASSPDRGAEAFF	TGTGCCAGCAGCCCGGACAGGGGGGCTGAAGCTTTCTTT
TRBV5-6	TRBJ2-2	-	-	CASSPGTGFRAGELFF	TGTGCCAGCAGCCCAGGGACGGGATTCCGTGCCGGGGAGCTGTTTTTT
TRBV11-2	TRBJ2-2	many	TRBD2	CASSRSGGNTGELFF	TGTGCCAGCAGCCGAAGCGGGGGTAACACCGGGGAGCTGTTTTTT
TRBV6-1	TRBJ1-3	-	TRBD1	CASRKTGGGSGNTIYF	TGTGCCAGCAGGAAAACAGGGGGGGGGTCTGGAAACACCATATATTTT
TRBV15	TRBJ2-3	many	-	CATYITGKGYTDTQYF	TGTGCCACCTACATAACAGGGAAAGGGTACACAGATACGCAGTATTTT
TRBV30	TRBJ1-1	few	TRBD1	CASTGTGVRGTEAFF	TGTGCCTCAACCGGGACAGGGGTTAGGGGCACTGAAGCTTTCTTT
TRBV28	TRBJ1-2	few	-	CASTPTGGIYGYTF	TGTGCCAGCACCCCGACGGGGGGAATCTATGGCTACACCTTC
TRBV20-1	TRBJ2-5	-	-	CSYPTRALEETQYF	TGCAGTTACCCCACCAGGGCTCTGGAAGAGACCCAGTACTTC
TRBV7-2	TRBJ1-4	few	-	CASSLASQVNEKLFF	TGTGCCAGCAGCTTAGCGAGTCAGGTTAATGAAAAACTGTTTTTT
TRBV15	TRBJ2-5	-	TRBD1	CATSGWSGQRKTQYF	TGTGCCACCAGCGGATGGTCGGGACAGAGGAAGACCCAGTACTTC
TRBV29-1	TRBJ2-6	many	-	CSAGLPPANVLTF	TGCAGCGCGGGACTCCCACCCGCCAACGTCCTGACTTTC
TRBV28	TRBJ2-6	many	-	CASSPSGANVLTF	TGTGCCAGCAGTCCCTCTGGGGCCAACGTCCTGACTTTC
TRBV29-1	TRBJ2-5	many	TRBD2	CSVVPVSGRQETQYF	TGCAGCGTTGTTCCCGTTAGCGGGAGACAAGAGACCCAGTACTTC
TRBV12-3/TRBV12-4	TRBJ2-1	few	TRBD2	CASSLEGGGTYNEQFF	TGTGCCAGCAGTTTGGAGGGCGGGGGGACCTACAATGAGCAGTTCTTC
TRBV7-2	TRBJ2-5	many	-	CASSLRRGIGPQETQYF	TGTGCCAGCAGCTTAAGGCGGGGAATAGGGCCCCAAGAGACCCAGTACTTC
TRBV18	TRBJ2-1	-	TRBD2	CASSPPVGLAGVGNEQFF	TGTGCCAGCTCACCACCGGTTGGACTAGCGGGAGTGGGCAATGAGCAGTTCTTC
TRBV7-3	TRBJ2-1	once	-	CASSLLQSNEQFF	TGTGCCAGCAGCTTATTGCAGTCCAATGAGCAGTTCTTC
TRBV7-2	TRBJ2-7	few	-	CASSPGAGSSYEQYF	TGTGCCAGCAGCCCAGGCGCGGGAAGCTCCTACGAGCAGTACTTC
TRBV7-9	TRBJ2-1	many	-	CASSFEGTSYNEQFF	TGTGCCAGCAGCTTCGAAGGGACTTCTTACAATGAGCAGTTCTTC
TRBV9	TRBJ1-5	many	-	CASSVGGGNQPQHF	TGTGCCAGCAGCGTAGGCGGCGGCAATCAGCCCCAGCATTTT
TRBV12-3/TRBV12-4	TRBJ1-5	many	-	CASSPQSPEGNQPQHF	TGTGCCAGCAGTCCCCAAAGCCCTGAGGGGAATCAGCCCCAGCATTTT
TRBV7-3	TRBJ2-2	many	-	CASSLSENTGELFF	TGTGCCAGCAGCTTATCAGAAAACACCGGGGAGCTGTTTTTT
TRBV29-1	TRBJ1-2	many	-	CSVEVRVSDTYGYTF	TGCAGCGTTGAAGTTCGGGTGTCGGATACCTATGGCTACACCTTC
TRBV3-1	TRBJ2-3	many	TRBD2	CASSQDSLAGHTDTQYF	TGTGCCAGCAGCCAAGATAGCCTAGCGGGGCACACAGATACGCAGTATTTT
TRBV28	TRBJ2-7	many	-	CASTAQINQGSEQYF	TGTGCCAGCACCGCACAAATAAATCAGGGTAGCGAGCAGTACTTC
TRBV28	TRBJ2-2	many	-	CASSLSQGRNTGELFF	TGTGCCAGCAGTTTGAGTCAGGGGCGCAACACCGGGGAGCTGTTTTTT
TRBV29-1	TRBJ2-3	many	-	CSVAGGYTDTQYF	TGCAGCGTTGCAGGGGGGTACACAGATACGCAGTATTTT
TRBV27	TRBJ2-7	-	TRBD1	CASSWRQGAGEQYF	TGTGCCAGCAGTTGGCGACAGGGGGCTGGCGAGCAGTACTTC